The 2 T cell receptor beta chains reported below all come from one sample, sequenced in a study of cytomegalovirus exposure and HLA in healthy donors (dated by TCRdb to 2016 to 2017). The library came from the immunoSEQ multiplex PCR assay. For the multiplex PCR, a mixture combining 60 forward primers for TCR Vbeta segments and 13 reverse primers for TCR Jbeta segments was used. TCRdb mirrors the immuneACCESS table, restricted to in-frame sequences. Some clones are absent from its copies; in checked studies, under half trace to an unresolved V gene, and the reason for the others is unknown. The sample table records over 150,000 clones; 78% of these occur just once. The ten largest clones add up to roughly an eighth of the sample. What was sequenced was PBMCs. Source of these receptors: a woman between 50 and 59 years old in good health and CMV-seropositive.

V usage is TRBV7-9 and J usage is TRBJ2-1; 12 nucleotides agree with TRBD1. Germline V gives CDR1 SEHNR, CDR2 FQNEAQ (reference sequence). With 3 bases clipped from V and 10 bases from J, the junction kept 10 bases outside the gene matches. The CDR3 loop spans 16 amino acids. CDR3 sequence reads: CASSFRPGQGAIEQFF. The DNA for the CDR3 is TGTGCCAGCAGCTTCCGTCCGGGACAGGGGGCTATCGAGCAGTTCTTC.

In DNA form, the CDR3 reads TGTGCCGTATCTCCCGGGACTCCTTCCTACAATGAGCAGTTCTTC. Encoded protein: CAVSPGTPSYNEQFF. The chain uses TRBV7-9 and TRBJ2-1, with D possibly matching TRBD2 (6 bases). This CDR3 comprises 15 residues. CDR1 is SEHNR, CDR2 FQNEAQ, per germline (reference sequence). Trimming stripped 11 bases from V and 1 base from J, with 18 bases between.